This TCR beta chain was obtained from a study of blood T cell repertoires in COVID-19 (TCRdb year 2020). Background on the whole study: Samples from collaborators originated in the United States, Italy and Spain and spanned both the acute and convalescent phases of COVID-19. The samples were drawn from two sources: the first 160 participants of the ongoing ImmuneRACE study, and some 1,300 subjects contributed by 6 global collaborators. A freely available public database, intended as a resource for researchers studying the immune response to SARS-CoV-2, is where the repertoires were released. The prospective study material was composed of cDNA or gDNA derived from T cells, B-cell-depleted T cells, or PBMCs. Nearly every sample came with metadata listing a de-identified subject ID, COVID-19 status, age in years and sex. Where available, HLA class I and class II types were obtained from metadata supplied by the sample provider rather than from assay-based typing. Subjects who had been exposed to COVID-19, were actively infected with it, or had recovered from it provided the deeply sampled blood TCRbeta repertoires that made up the dataset.

Based on the germline V gene, the CDR1 and CDR2 sequences are SNHLY and FYNNEI. The CDR3, cysteine through phenylalanine, is 12 amino acids long. The CDR3 DNA has 36 bases and is translated from base 1. Clipping removes 9 bases from V and 8 bases from J, with 7 as the unmatched junction base count. Study-level results and caveats: Clinical and demographic metadata were provided uncurated, with the amount varying by source and participant.

Comment on this clone: Its binding antigen is unknown. No quality values exist for individual bases; no much larger clone is one base distant.

The immunoSEQ Assay, a bias-controlled multiplex PCR, was used to amplify TCRbeta CDR3 regions from genomic DNA. The authors' pipeline ran thus. Nucleated cell counts per sample were estimated from amplification of reference gene primers within the assay. To quantify the absolute abundance of each unique TCRbeta CDR3 rearrangement, sequence reads were collapsed and filtered. For each sample, productive Simpson clonality was calculated as the square root of Simpson's diversity index over productive rearrangements. TCRdb obtained this table from immuneACCESS and retained in-frame rearrangements with V and J assigned. These tables miss some clones; where compared with another copy, unresolved V genes account for less than half of the shortfall, and the remainder is unexplained. V, J and clone size derive from that table, while D and trimming were established from the DNA sequence. For this sample the table gives tens of thousands of clones, of which approximately 85% were detected only once. Jointly, the top ten make up roughly an eighth of the sample.

Collaborating institutions collected whole blood in K2EDTA tubes following their own protocols. Collaborator samples were shipped for TCRbeta analysis as frozen whole blood, isolated PBMCs, or DNA extracted from either sample type. Recombination joined TRBV2 with TRBJ2-3; a stretch of 8 junction bases matches TRBD1. Sequenced material: peripheral blood. This sequence was found in a human donor in a cohort sampled during active COVID-19. The DNA reads as follows: TGTGCCAGTAGACAGGGGATTGGTACGCAGTATTTT. Its protein is CASRQGIGTQYF.